The 19 T cell receptor beta chains listed next were all sequenced from one sample in a study of blood T cell repertoires in COVID-19 (dated by TCRdb to the early 2020s). Library preparation employed the immunoSEQ multiplex PCR assay. The table was pulled from immuneACCESS by TCRdb, which kept in-frame rearrangements only. Such tables lose some clones; where checked, under half of the loss comes from unresolved V genes, and the rest has no known cause. This sample comprises under 350,000 clones, approximately 86% of them detected only once. Roughly 4.2% of the sample comes from the top ten. The sequencing input was PBMCs or T cells enriched from blood (not recorded which). These receptor sequences come from a woman between 40 and 55 years old with acute COVID-19.

J is TRBJ2-1 and V is TRBV2, with 8 positions matching TRBD1. In germline, CDR1 is SNHLY, CDR2 FYNNEI. V was clipped by 5 bases and J by 1 base; unmatched bases: 7. The CDR3 is 16 amino acids. CDR3 coding DNA: TGTGCCAGCAGTCCCTCAGGGGGCGCTTCCTACAATGAGCAGTTCTTC. Translation gives CASSPSGGASYNEQFF.

The chain is built from TRBV7-6 and TRBJ1-6, with D possibly matching TRBD1 (5 bases). This CDR3 is built from 15 residues. V was clipped by 7 bases and J by 6 bases, with 16 bases between them. CDR1 SGHVS and CDR2 FNYEAQ come from the germline V gene. The CDR3 loop is CASTERGDSNSPLHF. In nucleotides, the CDR3 is TGTGCCAGCACCGAAAGAGGTGACAGTAATTCACCCCTCCACTTT. The whole variable domain, remainder taken from reference TRBV7-6 and TRBJ1-6, is GAGVSQSPRYKVTKRGQDVALRCDPISGHVSLYWYRQALGQGPEFLTYFNYEAQQDKSGLPNDRFSAERPEGSISTLTIQRTEQRDSAMYRCASTERGDSNSPLHFGNGTRLTVT.

This rearrangement joins TRBV6-5 to TRBJ2-1; D might be TRBD2 (6 bases). The V end was cut by 6 bases, the J end by 3 bases, with 15 bases between. This CDR3 comprises 15 residues. Germline V lookup: CDR1 MNHEY, CDR2 SVGAGI. CDR3 bases: TGTGCCAGCAGGGCCCGGGAGATCGTCTACAATGAGCAGTTCTTC. Translation gives CASRAREIVYNEQFF.

CDR3 protein: CASSLAFSFQETQYF. CDR3 bases: TGCGCCAGCAGCTTGGCCTTCTCTTTTCAAGAGACCCAGTACTTC. The genes are TRBV5-1 and TRBJ2-5; D gene uncertain. V dropped 0 bases and J dropped 2 bases, with 11 bases sitting between them. Germline-derived CDR1 and CDR2 are SGHRS and YFSETQ. The CDR3 consists of 15 residues.

V gene TRBV5-8 combines with J gene TRBJ2-5; 10 nucleotides agree with TRBD2. Germline CDR1 SGHTS, CDR2 YDEGEE. CDR3 length: 16 residues. The junction had 8 bases not matched to a gene; V was cut back by 3 bases and J by 3 bases. CDR3 DNA: TGTGCCAGCAGCTCCTCTAGCGGGGGCTTTAAAGAGACCCAGTACTTC. It specifies CASSSSSGGFKETQYF.

In this sample, this clone turned up a few times. The chain carries TRBV7-2 and TRBJ2-2; 8 bases fit TRBD1. V shed 2 bases, J shed 7 bases, and the junction held 12 bases outside the gene matches. Germline V gives CDR1 SGHTA, CDR2 FQGNSA. The CDR3 extends over 17 amino acids. CDR3 DNA sequence: TGTGCCAGCAGCTTACAGGGGGCGATCGGTTACGGCGGGGAGCTGTTTTTT. The encoded protein is CASSLQGAIGYGGELFF. Supplemented by reference TRBV7-2 and TRBJ2-2, the full variable domain reads GAGVSQSPSNKVTEKGKDVELRCDPISGHTALYWYRQSLGQGLEFLIYFQGNSAPDKSGLPSDRFSAERTGGSVSTLTIQRTQQEDSAVYLCASSLQGAIGYGGELFFGEGSRLTVL.

This chain joins TRBV28 and TRBJ2-7, with 7 bases lining up with TRBD1. Germline trimming cut 4 bases from V and 2 bases from J; bases unmatched to any gene: 5. In germline, CDR1 is MDHEN, CDR2 SYDVKM. The CDR3 covers 14 residues. CDR3 residues: CASSSRDRTYEQYF. CDR3 bases: TGTGCCAGCAGTTCCCGGGACAGAACCTACGAGCAGTACTTC.

The chain links TRBV28 to TRBJ1-5; D is perhaps TRBD1 (5 bases). The V end was cut by 4 bases, the J end by 5 bases, with 12 bases between. CDR3 length equals 14 residues. Germline V gene data show CDR1 as MDHEN and CDR2 as SYDVKM. The CDR3 protein is CASSWGSGDQPQHF. CDR3 sequence (DNA): TGTGCCAGCAGTTGGGGCTCGGGCGATCAGCCCCAGCATTTT. Based on the CDR3 plus reference TRBV28 and TRBJ1-5, the full variable domain is DVKVTQSSRYLVKRTGEKVFLECVQDMDHENMFWYRQDPGLGLRLIYFSYDVKMKEKGDIPEGYSVSREKKERFSLILESASTNQTSMYLCASSWGSGDQPQHFGDGTRLSIL.

CDR3 sequence reads: CASSLMSGGDGYTF. DNA of the CDR3: TGCGCCAGCAGCTTGATGTCGGGAGGGGATGGCTACACCTTC. The V and J genes are TRBV5-1 and TRBJ1-2, with D perhaps matching TRBD1 (5 bases). V was cut by 1 base and J by 6 bases, with 13 bases left in between. Germline assignment: CDR1 SGHRS and CDR2 YFSETQ. The CDR3 sequence is 14 residues long.

The chain links TRBV27 to TRBJ2-7, with 11 bases that match TRBD2. V was clipped by 5 bases and J by 5 bases; unmatched bases: 14. CDR3 length equals 17 residues. CDR1 and CDR2 (germline): MNHEY, SMNVEV (reference sequence). The chain's CDR3 is CASSTHSPLAGGNEQYF. The CDR3 nucleotides read TGTGCCAGCAGTACTCATTCCCCTCTAGCGGGGGGTAACGAGCAGTACTTC.

The DNA of the CDR3 is TGTGCCAGCAGTTTAGGGGCTAGCGGGAGCAAAGAGCAGTTCTTC. Protein sequence: CASSLGASGSKEQFF. The chain links TRBV28 to TRBJ2-1, with 10 bases fitting TRBD2. CDR1 and CDR2 (germline): MDHEN, SYDVKM. V lost 2 bases and J lost 10; bases outside the gene matches: 8. CDR3 length: 15 residues.

The rearrangement joins TRBV19 to TRBJ1-5, with D perhaps matching TRBD1 (6 bases). Germline V CDR1 and CDR2: LNHDA, SQIVND (reference sequence). There are 18 residues in the CDR3. V dropped 6 bases and J dropped 0 bases, with 21 bases sitting between them. Here the CDR3 reads CASSRRWRGADSNQPQHF. CDR3 sequence (DNA): TGTGCCAGTAGCCGTCGGTGGCGGGGGGCCGATAGCAATCAGCCCCAGCATTTT.

The V and J genes are TRBV7-9 and TRBJ2-7; TRBD2 aligns across 7 bases. CDR3 length: 15 amino acids. V lost 0 bases, J lost 2 bases, and 4 bases stayed unmatched. CDR1 and CDR2 from the germline V gene are SEHNR and FQNEAQ (reference sequence). CDR3 sequence: CASSLAGGWTYEQYF. The CDR3 DNA is TGTGCCAGCAGCTTAGCGGGGGGGTGGACCTACGAGCAGTACTTC.

This clone was seen many times. The chain couples TRBV6-2 or TRBV6-3 to TRBJ1-2; 8 bases agree with TRBD1. The V gene's germline CDR1 is MNHEY and CDR2 SVGEGT. The CDR3 has 12 residues. Trimming at V came to 4 bases and at J to 8 bases, leaving 3 bases not matched to a gene. Here the CDR3 reads CASSWTGSGYTF. In DNA form, the CDR3 reads TGTGCCAGCAGTTGGACAGGGTCCGGCTACACCTTC.

The CDR3 is CASSSGAGEQETQYF. CDR3 coding DNA: TGTGCCAGCAGCTCCGGGGCGGGGGAGCAAGAGACCCAGTACTTC. The rearrangement joins TRBV7-3 to TRBJ2-5; 7 nucleotides agree with TRBD2. This CDR3 comprises 15 residues. The J segment lost 2 bases and the V segment lost 4 bases, leaving 7 bases of the junction unmatched. Germline CDR1 is SGHTA and CDR2 is FQGTGA.

The chain joins TRBV19 to TRBJ2-6; no reliable D call. CDR1 LNHDA and CDR2 SQIVND come from the germline V gene (reference sequence). The CDR3 runs to 16 residues. V shed 3 bases and J shed 2 bases, with 11 bases lying between them. CDR3 residues: CASSILGPTGANVLTF. CDR3 sequence (DNA): TGTGCCAGTAGTATCTTGGGCCCCACTGGGGCCAACGTCCTGACTTTC.

The chain employs TRBV7-2 and TRBJ1-2; tentatively, D is TRBD1 (5 bases). The CDR3 is made up of 15 amino acids. Germline V gene lookup returns CDR1 SGHTA and CDR2 FQGNSA. Trimming cost V 0 bases and J 4 bases, with 12 bases left between them. This CDR3 is CASSLAQGYLYGYTF. CDR3 DNA sequence: TGTGCCAGCAGCTTAGCGCAGGGTTACCTCTATGGCTACACCTTC.

This clone was seen more than once but under ten times. This chain uses TRBV7-9 with TRBJ1-5, with TRBD1 identical over 9 bases. The germline gives CDR1 SEHNR, CDR2 FQNEAQ (reference sequence). V lost 6 bases to trimming and J lost 4 bases; unmatched junction nucleotides: 7. There are 15 residues in the CDR3. Here the CDR3 DNA reads TGTGCCAGCAGTCGGACCGGGACAGGGAATCAGCCCCAGCATTTT. It encodes CASSRTGTGNQPQHF.

This clone was recorded once. This rearrangement joins TRBV18 to TRBJ2-6, with 9 bases that match TRBD1. Germline CDR1 is KGHSH and CDR2 is LQKENI. CDR3 length equals 18 residues. The V segment lost 4 bases and the J segment 0 bases; nucleotides outside the gene matches: 7. Here the CDR3 reads CASSRAGQGGSGANVLTF. In DNA form, the CDR3 reads TGTGCCAGCTCACGGGCGGGACAGGGAGGCTCTGGGGCCAACGTCCTGACTTTC. The entire variable domain, with the rest obtained from reference TRBV18 and TRBJ2-6, is as follows: NAGVMQNPRHLVRRRGQEARLRCSPMKGHSHVYWYRQLPEEGLKFMVYLQKENIIDESGMPKERFSAEFPKEGPSILRIQQVVRGDSAAYFCASSRAGQGGSGANVLTFGAGSRLTVL.